These 22 T cell receptor beta chains share one sample of origin, sequenced in a study of T cell responses to AZD1222 COVID-19 vaccine. The assay was immunoSEQ multiplex PCR, and TCRdb's table has in-frame clones only and misses some. The table records around 150,000 clones, approximately 88% of them present only once. The sample here was peripheral blood, taken on day 0 of MenACWY control vaccination. These receptors were obtained from an adult in good health.

The chain links TRBV7-2 to TRBJ2-1; TRBD2 agrees at 11 bases. The CDR3 totals 17 residues. Trimming at V came to 4 bases and at J to 1 base, leaving 6 bases not matched to a gene. Germline V gene lookup returns CDR1 SGHTA and CDR2 FQGNSA. The CDR3 region has the DNA TGTGCCAGCAGCTCGAAACTAGCGGGGGTTTCCTACAATGAGCAGTTCTTC. It specifies CASSSKLAGVSYNEQFF.

The J gene is TRBJ1-2, the V gene TRBV2, with TRBD1 identical over 7 bases. From germline, CDR1 is SNHLY and CDR2 FYNNEI. The CDR3 contains 14 residues. With V trimmed by 3 bases and J by 5 bases, 6 bases remained unmatched. The CDR3 region has the DNA TGTGCCAGCAGTGATTACAGGGGAGGTTATGGCTACACCTTC. Translating it yields CASSDYRGGYGYTF.

This sequence joins TRBV20-1 and TRBJ1-1, with TRBD1 as a possible D gene (6 bases). Between the trimmed V and J ends, which lost 3 bases and 1 base, there was a span of 15 bases. The CDR3 spans 15 residues. The germline V gene encodes CDR1 DFQATT and CDR2 SNEGSKA (reference sequence). The CDR3 spells CSASNPGHPNTEAFF. The CDR3 DNA reads TGCAGTGCTAGTAATCCGGGACACCCGAACACTGAAGCTTTCTTT.

V usage is TRBV5-1 and J usage is TRBJ2-5, with D perhaps matching TRBD2 (5 bases). This CDR3 is 12 amino acids long. Germline assignment: CDR1 SGHRS and CDR2 YFSETQ. The V end was cut by 2 bases, the J end by 5 bases, with 7 bases between. The CDR3 DNA follows: TGCGCCAGCAGCTTCGGACTGGAGACCCAGTACTTC. It codes for CASSFGLETQYF.

The chain carries TRBV18 and TRBJ2-1, with no clear D. The CDR3 spans 14 residues. Germline assignment: CDR1 KGHSH and CDR2 LQKENI. The ends were cut back, 1 base at V and 0 bases at J, with 4 bases in the middle. CDR3 coding DNA: TGTGCCAGCTCACCACGAAGCTCCTACAATGAGCAGTTCTTC. It translates to CASSPRSSYNEQFF.

This clone showed up just once. The chain recombines TRBV4-2 with TRBJ1-1; TRBD1 aligns across 8 bases. J was trimmed by 0 bases and V by 4 bases; bases with no gene match: 4. The CDR3 is made up of 15 amino acids. Germline V gene lookup returns CDR1 LGHNA and CDR2 YNFKEQ. CDR3 nucleotide sequence: TGTGCCAGCAGCCCGCAGGGGGCGGTGAACACTGAAGCTTTCTTT. This translates into CASSPQGAVNTEAFF.

This chain uses TRBV18 with TRBJ1-5; D unclear. The CDR3 is 13 residues long. Germline CDR1 and CDR2: KGHSH and LQKENI. Trimming stripped 3 bases from V and 9 bases from J, with 12 bases between. This CDR3 is CASSPGEFMPQHF. In DNA form, the CDR3 reads TGTGCCAGCTCACCCGGGGAGTTCATGCCCCAGCATTTT.

This sequence joins TRBV30 and TRBJ1-1; perhaps TRBD1 as D (5 bases). With 2 bases removed from V and 10 bases from J, the gap between germline ends came to 14 bases. This CDR3 is 12 amino acids long. Germline assignment: CDR1 GTSNPN and CDR2 SVGIG (reference sequence). This CDR3 is CAWSQGTVGAFF. CDR3 nucleotide sequence: TGTGCCTGGAGTCAGGGAACGGTGGGAGCTTTCTTT.

CDR3 sequence: CASSYGGQSGHQPQHF. CDR3 bases: TGTGCCAGCAGTTACGGTGGACAGTCCGGCCACCAGCCCCAGCATTTT. The chain carries TRBV6-6 and TRBJ1-5; tentative D call: TRBD1 (6 bases). Trimming took 2 bases from V and 7 from J, leaving 18 bases between them. This CDR3 has 16 residues. Germline V gives CDR1 MNHNY, CDR2 SVGAGI (reference sequence).

The CDR3 DNA reads TGTGCCAGCGGGCGCGGACAGCCGAACACTGAAGCTTTCTTT. Translation gives CASGRGQPNTEAFF. The V call is TRBV6-5, the J call TRBJ1-1, with D possibly being TRBD1 (6 bases). Looked up from germline, CDR1 is MNHEY and CDR2 is SVGAGI. The V and J ends lost 8 bases and 1 base respectively, with 14 bases between them. The CDR3 runs 14 residues.

V usage is TRBV7-9 and J usage is TRBJ1-1; D ambiguous. Deletions cut 5 bases from V and 0 bases from J, with 10 bases between. CDR3 length: 14 residues. Germline assignment: CDR1 SEHNR and CDR2 FQNEAQ (reference sequence). The CDR3: CASSVDGLNTEAFF. In DNA form, the CDR3 reads TGTGCCAGCAGCGTGGACGGTTTGAACACTGAAGCTTTCTTT. Combining the CDR3 with reference TRBV7-9 and TRBJ1-1 gives the whole variable domain DTGVSQNPRHKITKRGQNVTFRCDPISEHNRLYWYRQTLGQGPEFLTYFQNEAQLEKSRLLSDRFSAERPKGSFSTLEIQRTEQGDSAMYLCASSVDGLNTEAFFGQGTRLTVV.

The chain is built from TRBV7-2 and TRBJ2-1; D gene unclear. Deletions cut 2 bases from V and 7 bases from J, with 6 bases between. The CDR3 has 12 residues. Germline assignment: CDR1 SGHTA and CDR2 FQGNSA. Here the CDR3 DNA reads TGTGCCAGCAGCTTATATACTAATGAGCAGTTCTTC. Residues: CASSLYTNEQFF.

The rearrangement links TRBV5-5 to TRBJ2-2; D call uncertain. CDR1 and CDR2 from the germline V gene are SGHKS and YYEKEE (reference sequence). CDR3 length: 11 amino acids. The germline V and J ends were trimmed by 0 bases and 13 bases, with 7 bases remaining between them. The DNA for the CDR3 is TGTGCCAGCAGCTTGGAACGCAGGCTGTTTTTT. Encoded protein: CASSLERRLFF.

V and J are TRBV5-1 and TRBJ1-5, with a tentative D call TRBD1 (6 bases). V was shortened by 4 bases and J by 2 bases, with 10 bases between the two germline ends. CDR1 SGHRS and CDR2 YFSETQ come from the germline V gene. This CDR3 is built from 14 residues. CDR3: CASSEWTGNQPQHF. In DNA form, the CDR3 reads TGCGCCAGCAGCGAGTGGACAGGCAATCAGCCCCAGCATTTT.

Remarks on this clone: This likely traces to a read error, being one base from a far larger clone. This chain links TRBV6-5 with TRBJ2-3; D remains ambiguous. CDR3 length: 11 residues. Trimming pared 6 bases from V and 0 bases from J, leaving 1 base between. Germline V gene lookup returns CDR1 MNHEY and CDR2 SVGAGI. CDR3 coding DNA: TGTGCCAGCAGAAGCACAGATACGCAGTATTTT. This sequence encodes CASRSTDTQYF.

The chain recombines TRBV7-8 with TRBJ1-6; 7 bases agree with TRBD1. Germline V gene sequence: CDR1 SGHVS, CDR2 FQNEAQ. V lost 5 bases to trimming and J lost 8 bases; unmatched junction nucleotides: 6. The CDR3 runs 14 residues. CDR3 nucleotide sequence: TGTGCCAGCAGCGGAAGACAGGGCCATTCACCCCTCCACTTT. It yields the protein CASSGRQGHSPLHF.

Note on this clone: This specimen includes other DNA sequences encoding the same CDR3. The chain links TRBV29-1 to TRBJ2-2, with D maybe TRBD1 (6 bases). The CDR3 contains 14 residues. Trimming stripped 4 bases from V and 2 bases from J, with 11 bases between. Germline lookup yields CDR1 SQVTM and CDR2 ANQGSEA. The CDR3: CSVVGRGNTGELFF. CDR3 in DNA: TGCAGCGTTGTAGGCAGGGGAAACACCGGGGAGCTGTTTTTT.

The chain joins TRBV12-5 to TRBJ2-1, with 7 bases matching TRBD1. The J segment lost 5 bases and the V segment lost 6 bases, leaving 4 bases of the junction unmatched. Germline V CDR1 and CDR2: LGHNT, FRNRAP. This CDR3 has 13 residues. CDR3 nucleotide sequence: TGTGCTAGTGGCCCAGGGACAGACAATGAGCAGTTCTTC. Translation: CASGPGTDNEQFF.

The CDR3 sequence is CASSYSEYLYGYTF. The CDR3 nucleotides are TGTGCCAGCAGTTACTCGGAGTATCTCTATGGCTACACCTTC. The rearrangement links TRBV6-5 to TRBJ1-2; D gene ambiguous. This CDR3 contains 14 residues. V dropped 0 bases and J dropped 4 bases, with 9 bases sitting between them. Germline CDR1 is MNHEY and CDR2 is SVGAGI.

This chain uses TRBV19 with TRBJ1-4; D not resolved. The CDR3 sequence is 13 residues long. V lost 4 bases to trimming and J lost 6 bases, with 9 bases between them. Germline V gene lookup returns CDR1 LNHDA and CDR2 SQIVND (reference sequence). The CDR3 reads CASSTQDHEKLFF. For the CDR3, the DNA is TGTGCCAGTAGTACCCAGGACCATGAAAAACTGTTTTTT. The variable domain in full, with the rest retrieved from reference TRBV19 and TRBJ1-4, is DGGITQSPKYLFRKEGQNVTLSCEQNLNHDAMYWYRQDPGQGLRLIYYSQIVNDFQKGDIAEGYSVSREKKESFPLTVTSAQKNPTAFYLCASSTQDHEKLFFGSGTQLSVL.

The rearrangement links TRBV6-5 to TRBJ2-1; 7 bases are shared with TRBD2. Trimming at V came to 6 bases and at J to 16 bases, leaving 18 bases not matched to a gene. The V gene's germline CDR1 is MNHEY and CDR2 SVGAGI. There are 14 residues in the CDR3. The CDR3 nucleotides are TGTGCCAGCAGCTACACCGAGGCTAGCGGAACTTTTTTCTTC. Its protein product is CASSYTEASGTFFF.

The chain couples TRBV6-1 to TRBJ2-5; D is undetermined. Germline V gives CDR1 MNHNS, CDR2 SASEGT. Trimming cost V 5 bases and J 4 bases, with 14 bases left between them. The CDR3 length is 14 residues. For the CDR3, the DNA is TGTGCCAGCAGTTATTTGGGCAGTAGAGAGACCCAGTACTTC. Its translation is CASSYLGSRETQYF.